A selection of T cell receptor beta chains follows, all from one sample in a study of cytomegalovirus exposure and HLA in healthy donors. Sequencing was performed with immunoSEQ multiplex PCR; in TCRdb, only in-frame clones are kept and a portion is missing. The sample carries around 150,000 clones, around 82% recorded once. Source material: PBMCs. The receptors here all came from a man aged 50-59 years in good health and CMV-seronegative. CDR3s include the opening cysteine and the closing phenylalanine or tryptophan. The order of the fields is CDR3 protein, CDR3 DNA, J gene, V gene, clone size, D gene. D genes are given only for firm matches. A row's size may be missing; if present it is once, few, many or a size class.

CDR3 protein: CASSQAASTSYEQYF; CDR3 DNA: TGCGCCAGCAGCCAAGCGGCTAGCACCTCCTACGAGCAGTACTTC; J gene: TRBJ2-7; V gene: TRBV4-1; clone size: .; D gene: .
CDR3 protein: CARPREGLAKNIQYF; CDR3 DNA: TGCGCCAGACCCCGGGAAGGCCTAGCCAAAAACATTCAGTACTTC; J gene: TRBJ2-4; V gene: TRBV5-1; clone size: once; D gene: .
CDR3 protein: CSARTGGNQPQHF; CDR3 DNA: TGCAGCGCTCGGACAGGGGGCAATCAGCCCCAGCATTTT; J gene: TRBJ1-5; V gene: TRBV29-1; clone size: few; D gene: TRBD1
CDR3 protein: CASSLGEAGANVLTF; CDR3 DNA: TGCGCCAGCAGCTTGGGAGAGGCCGGGGCCAACGTCCTGACTTTC; J gene: TRBJ2-6; V gene: TRBV5-1; clone size: .; D gene: .
CDR3 protein: CASSPHRGNTETQYF; CDR3 DNA: TGTGCCAGCAGCCCCCACCGCGGGAATACAGAGACCCAGTACTTC; J gene: TRBJ2-5; V gene: TRBV9; clone size: .; D gene: .
CDR3 protein: CASSQVGQGATNEKLFF; CDR3 DNA: TGTGCCAGCAGCCAAGTAGGACAGGGGGCAACTAATGAAAAACTGTTTTTT; J gene: TRBJ1-4; V gene: TRBV14; clone size: .; D gene: TRBD1
CDR3 protein: CASSLDRNQPQHF; CDR3 DNA: TGTGCCAGTAGTCTGGACAGAAATCAGCCCCAGCATTTT; J gene: TRBJ1-5; V gene: TRBV19; clone size: few; D gene: .
CDR3 protein: CASRTGSGELFF; CDR3 DNA: TGTGCCAGTAGGACAGGGTCCGGGGAGCTGTTTTTT; J gene: TRBJ2-2; V gene: TRBV19; clone size: .; D gene: TRBD1
CDR3 protein: CASSLSGGSYNEQFF; CDR3 DNA: TGTGCCAGCAGTTTATCGGGGGGCTCCTACAATGAGCAGTTCTTC; J gene: TRBJ2-1; V gene: TRBV28; clone size: .; D gene: TRBD2
CDR3 protein: CASPRYEQYF; CDR3 DNA: TGTGCCAGTCCTCGTTACGAGCAGTACTTC; J gene: TRBJ2-7; V gene: TRBV28; clone size: .; D gene: .
CDR3 protein: CASSFNRDNYGYTF; CDR3 DNA: TGTGCCAGCAGCTTCAACAGGGATAACTATGGCTACACCTTC; J gene: TRBJ1-2; V gene: TRBV7-8; clone size: .; D gene: .
CDR3 protein: CASSPGDSNQPQHF; CDR3 DNA: TGTGCCAGCAGCCCAGGGGATAGCAATCAGCCCCAGCATTTT; J gene: TRBJ1-5; V gene: TRBV27; clone size: .; D gene: .
CDR3 protein: CASSRGTSGKTGELFF; CDR3 DNA: TGTGCCAGCAGTCGCGGGACTAGCGGGAAGACCGGGGAGCTGTTTTTT; J gene: TRBJ2-2; V gene: TRBV5-4; clone size: once; D gene: TRBD2
CDR3 protein: CASTPWRGGSFAFF; CDR3 DNA: TGTGCCAGTACACCCTGGCGGGGGGGATCTTTTGCTTTCTTT; J gene: TRBJ1-1; V gene: TRBV28; clone size: once; D gene: .